Shown below are 25 T cell receptor beta chains from a single sample sequenced in a study of blood T cell repertoires in COVID-19. Sequenced by immunoSEQ multiplex PCR; TCRdb stores in-frame clones only, minus some. Altogether roughly 380,000 clones are present, approximately 91% being singletons, with the ten largest covering around 1.5%. What was sequenced was peripheral blood. The source of these receptors is a woman between 40 and 55 years old with COVID-19, enrolled during active disease.

This clone appeared once. V gene TRBV9 combines with J gene TRBJ1-2; 8 bases line up with TRBD1. The V and J ends lost 2 bases and 6 bases, in that order; junction bases with no gene match: 9. The V gene's germline CDR1 is SGDLS and CDR2 YYNGEE. The CDR3 spans 15 residues. CDR3 coding DNA: TGTGCCAGCAGCGTTTACCCAGGGGGCGCGGATGGCTACACCTTC. This gives the protein CASSVYPGGADGYTF.

The chain employs TRBV6-5 and TRBJ1-1; 8 bases are a match to TRBD1. Germline CDR1 is MNHEY and CDR2 is SVGAGI. After removal of 6 bases from V and 5 bases from J, the junction contained 8 bases not matched to a gene. This CDR3 is 14 amino acids long. The CDR3 DNA sequence: TGTGCCAGCAGCCTTAGGACAGGGTGGACTGAAGCTTTCTTT. Its protein is CASSLRTGWTEAFF.

V and J are TRBV5-4 and TRBJ1-5; TRBD1 aligns across 8 bases. The CDR3 covers 15 residues. V gave up 2 bases and J gave up 7 bases; unmatched junction bases: 8. The germline V gene encodes CDR1 SGHNT and CDR2 YYREEE (reference sequence). CDR3 nucleotides: TGTGCCAGCAGCTTCTCAGGGGGCGCGGAGCAGCCCCAGCATTTT. Encoded protein: CASSFSGGAEQPQHF.

CDR3 amino acids: CASSFNRDLMNTEAFF. The CDR3 DNA is TGTGCCAGCAGTTTCAACAGGGACCTCATGAACACTGAAGCTTTCTTT. The chain has TRBV6-5 and TRBJ1-1; D is possibly TRBD1 (6 bases). There are 16 residues in the CDR3. Per germline, CDR1 MNHEY and CDR2 SVGAGI. Trimming removed 4 bases at V and 0 bases at J, with 15 bases between.

The chain is built from TRBV19 and TRBJ1-3; 9 bases match TRBD1. CDR1 and CDR2 (germline): LNHDA, SQIVND (reference sequence). The CDR3 has 16 amino acids. V lost 7 bases, J lost 2 bases, and 9 bases stayed unmatched. The CDR3 loop reads CASTMTRTGAGNTIYF. The CDR3 nucleotides are TGTGCCAGTACCATGACCCGGACAGGGGCTGGAAACACCATATATTTT. Based on the CDR3 plus reference TRBV19 and TRBJ1-3, the full variable domain is DGGITQSPKYLFRKEGQNVTLSCEQNLNHDAMYWYRQDPGQGLRLIYYSQIVNDFQKGDIAEGYSVSREKKESFPLTVTSAQKNPTAFYLCASTMTRTGAGNTIYFGEGSWLTVV.

The table lists this clone with a count of one. This chain links TRBV28 with TRBJ2-1; 11 positions match TRBD2. V lost 2 bases, J lost 4 bases, and 4 bases stayed unmatched. Germline CDR1 reads MDHEN; CDR2 reads SYDVKM. The CDR3 is 16 residues long. The CDR3 loop is CASSLDRTSGYNEQFF. The CDR3 DNA follows: TGTGCCAGCAGTTTAGATCGGACTAGCGGGTACAATGAGCAGTTCTTC.

V usage is TRBV10-3 and J usage is TRBJ2-2; perhaps TRBD1 as D (5 bases). The CDR3 runs 14 residues. The germline gives CDR1 ENHRY, CDR2 SYGVKD. Trimming removed 4 bases at V and 1 base at J, with 7 bases between. The CDR3 region is CAISGQGNTGELFF. As DNA, the CDR3 is TGTGCCATCAGTGGCCAGGGGAACACCGGGGAGCTGTTTTTT.

The chain recombines TRBV4-1 with TRBJ1-1; 8 bases are a match to TRBD1. Germline values: CDR1 MGHRA, CDR2 YSYEKL. The CDR3 extends over 15 amino acids. V trimming: 1 base; J trimming: 5 bases; junction bases outside the gene matches: 6. In DNA, the CDR3 is TGCGCCAGCAGCCAAGGGGACAGGTTATCGACTGAAGCTTTCTTT. Translated: CASSQGDRLSTEAFF.

This chain uses TRBV27 with TRBJ2-7, with 10 bases aligning to TRBD2. CDR1 MNHEY and CDR2 SMNVEV come from the germline V gene (reference sequence). Trimming cost V 2 bases and J 3 bases; bases outside gene matches: 4. The CDR3 covers 15 residues. CDR3 bases: TGTGCCAGCAGTTTACTCAGGACTAGCGGCTACGAGCAGTACTTC. This codes for CASSLLRTSGYEQYF.

V and J are TRBV6-5 and TRBJ2-7; 10 positions match TRBD2. Germline CDR1 MNHEY, CDR2 SVGAGI. CDR3 length: 15 residues. Trimming cost V 7 bases and J 3 bases; bases outside gene matches: 9. CDR3 in DNA: TGTGCCAGCAAGCGGGGGGGCGGAGTTAACTACGAGCAGTACTTC. Its protein product is CASKRGGGVNYEQYF.

The gene calls are TRBV28 and TRBJ2-3; 8 nucleotides agree with TRBD2. This CDR3 spans 17 amino acids. Trimming removed 5 bases from V and 0 bases from J; junction bases left unmatched: 10. CDR1 is MDHEN and CDR2 is SYDVKM in the germline V gene. The CDR3 nucleotides read TGTGCCAGCAGTCCACCCTATTTAGCGGGAAGCACAGATACGCAGTATTTT. As protein: CASSPPYLAGSTDTQYF.

V is TRBV7-2 and J is TRBJ1-1, with D possibly matching TRBD1 (5 bases). The CDR3 is 13 residues long. Per the germline V gene, CDR1 is SGHTA and CDR2 is FQGNSA. Between the trimmed V and J ends, which lost 10 bases and 2 bases, there was a span of 14 bases. CDR3 nucleotide sequence: TGTGCCACTGAGGAACAGGCCAACACTGAAGCTTTCTTT. This sequence encodes CATEEQANTEAFF.

The chain couples TRBV19 to TRBJ2-1; D might be TRBD2 (7 bases). The germline CDR1 and CDR2 sequences are LNHDA and SQIVND (reference sequence). This CDR3 region has 15 residues. Between the trimmed V and J ends, which lost 3 bases and 8 bases, there was a span of 17 bases. The CDR3: CASSIGGLAGDEQFF. CDR3 DNA: TGTGCCAGTAGTATTGGGGGGCTGGCGGGAGATGAGCAGTTCTTC.

The genes are TRBV5-4 and TRBJ2-7; perhaps TRBD2 as D (5 bases). There are 15 residues in the CDR3. Trimming removed 4 bases from V and 0 bases from J, with 14 bases in between. Germline V CDR1 and CDR2: SGHNT, YYREEE (reference sequence). The CDR3 DNA reads as TGTGCCAGCAGCAAACCGGGATTGAGCTCCTACGAGCAGTACTTC. It is translated as CASSKPGLSSYEQYF.

The chain joins TRBV28 to TRBJ2-5, with D maybe TRBD2 (6 bases). Trimming left V 2 bases short and J 5 bases short, with 15 bases between. The germline gives CDR1 MDHEN, CDR2 SYDVKM. This CDR3 comprises 15 residues. The CDR3, as DNA: TGTGCCAGCAGTTTACCCGGAGGGAGTAGGGAGACCCAGTACTTC. Amino acids: CASSLPGGSRETQYF.

On this clone: Other DNA sequences in the sample encode the same CDR3. The V call is TRBV6-1, the J call TRBJ2-7, with 7 bases aligning to TRBD1. The J segment lost 0 bases and the V segment lost 1 base, leaving 3 bases of the junction unmatched. The germline V gene has CDR1 MNHNS and CDR2 SASEGT. This CDR3 region has 15 residues. CDR3 sequence reads: CASSEGTGGSYEQYF. DNA of the CDR3: TGTGCCAGCAGTGAAGGGACAGGAGGCTCCTACGAGCAGTACTTC.

The chain uses TRBV10-3 and TRBJ2-2, with 10 bases aligning to TRBD2. This CDR3 is 14 amino acids long. Germline assignment: CDR1 ENHRY and CDR2 SYGVKD. V lost 10 bases, J lost 2 bases, and 4 bases stayed unmatched. The CDR3 spells CATGTSENTGELFF. CDR3 in DNA: TGTGCCACAGGGACTAGCGAAAACACCGGGGAGCTGTTTTTT.

V and J are TRBV18 and TRBJ1-1; D not resolved. V lost 4 bases and J lost 4, with 13 bases in between. Germline CDR1 is KGHSH and CDR2 is LQKENI. This CDR3 has 14 amino acids. The CDR3: CASSLRAGGTEAFF. In nucleotides, the CDR3 is TGTGCCAGCTCACTACGGGCAGGAGGCACTGAAGCTTTCTTT.

The chain recombines TRBV3-1 (or the pseudogene TRBV3-2) with TRBJ1-2, with a weak D call TRBD1 (5 bases). Germline V gene data show CDR1 as LGHDT and CDR2 as YNNKEL (reference sequence). The CDR3 length is 14 residues. Deletions cut 2 bases from V and 4 bases from J, with 11 bases between. CDR3 residues: CASSQQAGIYGYTF. The CDR3 coding sequence is TGTGCCAGCAGCCAACAGGCAGGGATCTATGGCTACACCTTC.

This clone was counted once. The chain uses TRBV6-2 or TRBV6-3 and TRBJ2-5; no reliable D call. The CDR3 has 15 amino acids. CDR1 and CDR2 (germline): MNHEY, SVGEGT. Between the trimmed V and J ends, which lost 5 bases and 1 base, there was a span of 14 bases. CDR3 sequence (DNA): TGTGCCAGCAGTCCCCTAGTGCCTCCCCAAGAGACCCAGTACTTC. It encodes CASSPLVPPQETQYF.

The table lists this clone with a few counts. The chain joins TRBV28 to TRBJ1-3; D is possibly TRBD1 (6 bases). This CDR3 contains 15 residues. Deletions cut 6 bases from V and 0 bases from J, with 12 bases between. Germline V CDR1 and CDR2: MDHEN, SYDVKM. The DNA for the CDR3 is TGTGCCAGCAGGGCACAGGGCTACTCTGGAAACACCATATATTTT. It yields the protein CASRAQGYSGNTIYF.

The chain couples TRBV6-2 or TRBV6-3 to TRBJ1-2; 7 nucleotides line up with TRBD1. CDR1 and CDR2 from the germline V gene are MNHEY and SVGEGT. The CDR3 is 14 amino acids. The junction had 10 bases not matched to a gene; V was cut back by 4 bases and J by 8 bases. CDR3 nucleotide sequence: TGTGCCAGCAGTTTCCCGGGACAGCTTAAAGGCTACACCTTC. This gives the protein CASSFPGQLKGYTF.

This clone is a singleton in its sample. The V gene is TRBV28, the J gene TRBJ1-3; D remains ambiguous. The germline gives CDR1 MDHEN, CDR2 SYDVKM. The V end lost 5 bases, the J end lost 8 bases, and 10 bases lay between the germline ends. This CDR3 comprises 12 residues. The CDR3 bases are TGTGCCAGCAGTCTCCGCAGGTACACCATATATTTT. This gives the protein CASSLRRYTIYF.

The chain has TRBV7-2 and TRBJ2-5; no reliable D call. V lost 1 base and J 5 bases, leaving 11 bases between the germline ends. The germline gives CDR1 SGHTA, CDR2 FQGNSA. CDR3 length: 14 amino acids. The CDR3 DNA sequence: TGTGCCAGCAGCTTAGAGGCAGGTGGGGAGACCCAGTACTTC. It encodes CASSLEAGGETQYF.

The V call is TRBV6-2 or TRBV6-3, the J call TRBJ2-3; D is unclear. CDR3 length equals 15 residues. The V gene lost 2 bases and the J gene lost 0 bases, with 9 bases spanning the gap. Germline V gene lookup returns CDR1 MNHEY and CDR2 SVGEGT. CDR3 bases: TGTGCCAGCAGTTACGGCTTTCTGAGCACAGATACGCAGTATTTT. It codes for CASSYGFLSTDTQYF.